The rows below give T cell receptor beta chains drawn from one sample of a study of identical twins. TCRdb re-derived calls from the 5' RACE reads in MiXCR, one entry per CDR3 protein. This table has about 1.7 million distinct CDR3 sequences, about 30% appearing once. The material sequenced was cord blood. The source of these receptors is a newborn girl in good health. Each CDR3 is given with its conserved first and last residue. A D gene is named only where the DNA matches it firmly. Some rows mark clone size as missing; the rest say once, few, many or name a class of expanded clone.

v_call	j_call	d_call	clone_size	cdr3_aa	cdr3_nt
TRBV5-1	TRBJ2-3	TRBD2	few	CASTLDKSGTSGIDTQYF	TGCGCCAGCACCCTCGATAAGTCCGGGACTAGCGGGATAGATACGCAGTATTTT
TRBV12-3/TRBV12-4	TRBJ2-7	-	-	CASSLGQTPRYEQYF	TGTGCCAGCAGTTTAGGACAAACCCCTCGCTACGAGCAGTACTTC
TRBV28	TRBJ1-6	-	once	CASTTGRSPLHF	TGTGCCAGCACTACAGGGAGATCACCCCTCCACTTT
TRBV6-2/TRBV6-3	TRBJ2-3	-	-	CASSHGGTQYF	TGTGCCAGCAGTCACGGGGGTACGCAGTATTTT
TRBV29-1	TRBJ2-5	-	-	CSVEGRVVETQYF	TGCAGCGTTGAAGGCAGGGTGGTAGAGACCCAGTACTTC
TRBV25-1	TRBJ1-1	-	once	CASSESPQVRIGAFF	TGTGCCAGCAGTGAATCCCCACAGGTCCGGATTGGAGCTTTCTTT
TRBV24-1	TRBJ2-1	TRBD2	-	CATSDLTSGGNEQFF	TGTGCCACCAGTGATTTGACTAGCGGGGGGAATGAGCAGTTCTTC
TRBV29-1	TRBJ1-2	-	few	CSVDARVGNGYTF	TGCAGCGTTGACGCCAGGGTAGGAAATGGCTACACCTTC
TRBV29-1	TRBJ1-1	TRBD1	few	CSGYSPGTGGWGTEAFF	TGCAGCGGTTACAGTCCCGGGACAGGGGGCTGGGGAACTGAAGCTTTCTTT
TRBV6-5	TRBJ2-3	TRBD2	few	CASSYSKMGLAGRIGTDTQYF	TGTGCCAGCAGTTACTCGAAAATGGGACTAGCGGGGCGGATCGGCACAGATACGCAGTATTTT
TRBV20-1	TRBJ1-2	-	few	CSARDDRKGPNYGYTF	TGCAGTGCTAGAGATGACAGGAAGGGTCCTAACTATGGCTACACCTTC
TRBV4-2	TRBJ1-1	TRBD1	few	CASSQDGTGPNTEAFF	TGTGCCAGCAGCCAAGACGGGACAGGGCCGAACACTGAAGCTTTCTTT
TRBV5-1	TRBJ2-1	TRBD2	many	CASSLGAGGSYNEQFF	TGTGCCAGCAGCTTAGGGGCGGGAGGATCCTACAATGAGCAGTTCTTC
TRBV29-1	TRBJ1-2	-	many	CSVEDLGLYGYTF	TGCAGCGTTGAAGATCTTGGCCTCTATGGCTACACCTTC
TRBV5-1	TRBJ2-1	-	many	CASSLIGSYNEQFF	TGCGCCAGCAGCTTGATCGGCAGCTACAATGAGCAGTTCTTC
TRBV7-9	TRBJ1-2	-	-	CASSPSGGTSNYGYTF	TGTGCCAGCAGCCCCTCCGGTGGCACCTCCAACTATGGCTACACCTTC
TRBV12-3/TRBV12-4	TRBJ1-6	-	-	CASSLGLVSLHF	TGTGCCAGCAGTTTAGGATTGGTGTCCCTCCACTTT
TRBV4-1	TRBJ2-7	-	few	CASSQVLQDYEQYF	TGCGCCAGCAGCCAAGTCTTACAGGACTACGAGCAGTACTTC
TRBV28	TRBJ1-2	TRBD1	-	CASSSQTGGGNYGYTF	TGTGCCAGCAGTTCCCAGACAGGGGGCGGCAACTATGGCTACACCTTC
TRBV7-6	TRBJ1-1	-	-	CASSQGWRNTEAFF	TGTGCCAGCAGCCAGGGGTGGAGGAACACTGAAGCTTTCTTT
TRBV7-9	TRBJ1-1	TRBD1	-	CASSPGTAENTEAFF	TGTGCCAGCAGCCCTGGGACAGCCGAGAACACTGAAGCTTTCTTT
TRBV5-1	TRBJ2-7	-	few	CASSRDTRGYEQYF	TGCGCCAGCAGCCGGGACACCAGGGGATACGAGCAGTACTTC
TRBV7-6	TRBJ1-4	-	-	CASSATGVNEKLFF	TGTGCCAGCAGCGCCACTGGGGTTAATGAAAAACTGTTTTTT
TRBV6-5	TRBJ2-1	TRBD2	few	CASSYSFSRLAGGTEQFF	TGTGCCAGCAGTTACTCGTTTTCTCGACTAGCGGGAGGGACTGAGCAGTTCTTC
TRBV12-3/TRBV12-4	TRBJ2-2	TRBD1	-	CASNWDRGATGELFF	TGTGCCAGCAATTGGGACAGGGGGGCCACCGGGGAGCTGTTTTTT
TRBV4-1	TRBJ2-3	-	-	CASKGVGGHTTDTQYF	TGCGCCAGCAAGGGCGTTGGGGGACATACCACAGATACGCAGTATTTT
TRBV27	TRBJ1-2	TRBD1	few	CASRGTGLDGYTF	TGTGCCAGCAGGGGGACAGGACTGGATGGCTACACCTTC
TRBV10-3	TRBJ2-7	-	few	CAISEAVSSSYEQYF	TGTGCCATCAGTGAGGCCGTTTCGAGCTCCTACGAGCAGTACTTC
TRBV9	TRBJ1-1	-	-	CASSVGEGGNTEAFF	TGTGCCAGCAGCGTAGGTGAGGGGGGGAACACTGAAGCTTTCTTT
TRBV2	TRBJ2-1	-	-	CASLRARGEQFF	TGTGCCAGCCTCAGGGCGAGAGGTGAGCAGTTCTTC
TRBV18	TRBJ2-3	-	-	CASSPEGRRTDTQYF	TGTGCCAGCTCACCGGAAGGTCGAAGGACAGATACGCAGTATTTT
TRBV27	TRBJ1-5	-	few	CASSLSIIPPYSSVINQPQHF	TGTGCCAGCAGTTTAAGTATAATCCCACCCTATTCCTCCGTTATCAATCAGCCCCAGCATTTT
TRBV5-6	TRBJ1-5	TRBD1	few	CASTIRTGTGGVQPQHF	TGTGCCAGCACAATTAGAACCGGGACAGGGGGAGTTCAGCCCCAGCATTTT
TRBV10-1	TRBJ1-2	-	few	CAAEGQGVGYTF	TGCGCCGCGGAGGGTCAAGGGGTTGGCTACACCTTC
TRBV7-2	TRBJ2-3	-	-	CASSRTLGTSTDTQYF	TGTGCCAGCAGCCGCACACTAGGGACTAGCACAGATACGCAGTATTTT
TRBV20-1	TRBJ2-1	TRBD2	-	CSARGVAGYNEQFF	TGCAGTGCTAGAGGGGTAGCGGGGTACAATGAGCAGTTCTTC
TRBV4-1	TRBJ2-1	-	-	CASSQVIDEQFF	TGCGCCAGCAGCCAAGTTATAGATGAGCAGTTCTTC
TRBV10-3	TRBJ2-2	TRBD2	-	CAISELPTSGGAGELFF	TGTGCCATCAGTGAGCTCCCGACTAGCGGGGGGGCCGGGGAGCTGTTTTTT
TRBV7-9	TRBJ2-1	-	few	CASSSTATKNEQFF	TGTGCCAGCAGCTCTACAGCTACCAAGAATGAGCAGTTCTTC
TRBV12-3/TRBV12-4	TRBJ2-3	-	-	CASSSLGRADTQYF	TGTGCCAGCAGCTCACTAGGTCGGGCAGATACGCAGTATTTT
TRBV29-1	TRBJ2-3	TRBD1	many	CSADRVRADTQYF	TGCAGCGCCGACAGGGTGAGGGCAGATACGCAGTATTTT
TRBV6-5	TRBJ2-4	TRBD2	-	CASSYSSGPSGNKNIQYF	TGTGCCAGCAGTTACTCGAGCGGGCCTAGCGGCAACAAAAACATTCAGTACTTC
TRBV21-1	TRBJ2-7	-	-	CARRCESAGLPYNEQYF	TGTGCCCGACGATGTGAGAGTGCGGGACTACCCTACAATGAGCAGTACTTC
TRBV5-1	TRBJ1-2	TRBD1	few	CASSLNRQGYGYTF	TGCGCCAGCAGCTTGAACCGACAGGGTTATGGCTACACCTTC
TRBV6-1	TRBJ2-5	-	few	CASSVRGYQETQYF	TGTGCCAGCAGTGTCCGGGGGTACCAAGAGACCCAGTACTTC
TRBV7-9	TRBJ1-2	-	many	CASSLREADLGYTF	TGTGCCAGCAGCCTCAGGGAGGCAGATCTCGGCTACACCTTC
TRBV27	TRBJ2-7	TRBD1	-	CASSIGQEGSYEQYF	TGTGCCAGCAGTATCGGACAGGAAGGTTCCTACGAGCAGTACTTC
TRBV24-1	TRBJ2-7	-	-	CATSDIRSSYNEQYF	TGTGCCACCAGTGATATAAGGAGCTCCTACAATGAGCAGTACTTC
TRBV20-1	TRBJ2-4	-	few	CSAPPSRTAKNIQYF	TGCAGTGCACCTCCTAGCCGAACAGCCAAAAACATTCAGTACTTC
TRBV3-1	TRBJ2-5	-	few	CASSQERTYQETQYF	TGTGCCAGCAGCCAAGAAAGAACTTACCAAGAGACCCAGTACTTC
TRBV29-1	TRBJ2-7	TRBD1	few	CSAATGYNEQYF	TGCAGCGCAGCGACAGGGTACAATGAGCAGTACTTC
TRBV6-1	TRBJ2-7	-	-	CASSEQGFDYEQYF	TGTGCCAGCAGTGAACAGGGGTTTGACTACGAGCAGTACTTC
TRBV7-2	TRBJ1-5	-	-	CASSLGPYVTHF	TGTGCCAGCAGCCTGGGACCCTATGTAACGCATTTT
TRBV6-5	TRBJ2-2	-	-	CASSLPRAGELFF	TGTGCCAGTTCCCTCCCGCGGGCCGGGGAGCTGTTTTTT
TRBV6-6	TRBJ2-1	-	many	CASIRRKVQFF	TGTGCCAGCATACGACGGAAGGTGCAGTTCTTC
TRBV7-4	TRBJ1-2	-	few	CASRPPAGAYTF	TGTGCCAGCAGACCCCCTGCTGGAGCCTACACCTTC
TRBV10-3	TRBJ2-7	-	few	CAISDGHGAYEQYF	TGTGCCATCAGTGACGGACACGGGGCCTACGAGCAGTACTTC
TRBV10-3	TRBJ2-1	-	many	CAISDYVNNNEQFF	TGTGCCATCAGTGACTACGTTAATAACAATGAGCAGTTCTTC
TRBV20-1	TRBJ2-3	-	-	CSARGRVPGATDTQYF	TGCAGTGCTAGGGGGCGAGTTCCAGGCGCTACAGATACGCAGTATTTT
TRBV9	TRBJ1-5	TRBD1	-	CASTPKDRGLHQPQHF	TGTGCCAGCACCCCCAAGGACAGGGGGTTACATCAGCCCCAGCATTTT